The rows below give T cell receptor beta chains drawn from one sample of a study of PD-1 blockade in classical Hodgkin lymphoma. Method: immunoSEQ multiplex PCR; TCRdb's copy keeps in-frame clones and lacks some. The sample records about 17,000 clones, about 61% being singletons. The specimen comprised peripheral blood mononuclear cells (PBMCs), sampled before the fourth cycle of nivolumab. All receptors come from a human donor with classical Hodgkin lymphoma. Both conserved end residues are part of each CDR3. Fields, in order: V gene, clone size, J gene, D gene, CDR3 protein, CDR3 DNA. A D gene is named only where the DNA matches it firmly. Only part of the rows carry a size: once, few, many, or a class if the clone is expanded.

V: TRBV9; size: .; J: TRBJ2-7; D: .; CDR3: CASSVAWGPYYEQYF; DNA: TGTGCCAGCAGCGTAGCTTGGGGGCCGTACTACGAGCAGTACTTC
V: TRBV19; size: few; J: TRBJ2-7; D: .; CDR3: CASSAQHWGTYEQYF; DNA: TGTGCCAGTAGTGCCCAACATTGGGGGACCTACGAGCAGTACTTC
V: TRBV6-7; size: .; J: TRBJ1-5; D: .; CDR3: CASINSNQPQHF; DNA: TGTGCCAGCATTAACAGCAATCAGCCCCAGCATTTT
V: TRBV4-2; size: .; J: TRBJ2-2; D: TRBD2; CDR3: CASNAKRETGELFF; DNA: TGTGCCAGCAATGCTAAGCGGGAGACCGGGGAGCTGTTTTTT
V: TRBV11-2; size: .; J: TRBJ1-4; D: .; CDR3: CASSLGGGNEKLFF; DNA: TGTGCCAGCAGCTTAGGGGGTGGTAATGAAAAACTGTTTTTT
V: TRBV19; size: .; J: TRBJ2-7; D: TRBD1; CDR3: CASSITGGAGNEQYF; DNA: TGTGCCAGTAGTATCACAGGGGGCGCGGGCAACGAGCAGTACTTC
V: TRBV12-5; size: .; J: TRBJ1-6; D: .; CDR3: CASGFPLVRENNSPLHF; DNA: TGTGCTAGTGGTTTCCCGCTGGTGAGAGAAAATAATTCACCCCTCCACTTT
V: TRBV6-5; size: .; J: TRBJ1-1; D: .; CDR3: CASSRLGTQNTEAFF; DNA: TGTGCCAGCTCTCGACTGGGGACACAGAACACTGAAGCTTTCTTT
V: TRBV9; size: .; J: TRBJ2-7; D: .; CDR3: CASSVGLVKSYEQYF; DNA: TGTGCCAGCAGCGTAGGACTAGTAAAGTCCTACGAGCAGTACTTC
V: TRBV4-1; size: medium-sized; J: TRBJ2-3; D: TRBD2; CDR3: CASSQSGTALEAQYF; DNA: TGCGCCAGCAGCCAGAGCGGGACTGCCCTCGAGGCGCAGTATTTT
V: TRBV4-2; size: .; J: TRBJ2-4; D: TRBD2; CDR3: CASSQPAGAGLAKNIQYF; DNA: TGTGCCAGCAGCCAACCCGCGGGAGCTGGGTTAGCCAAAAACATTCAGTACTTC
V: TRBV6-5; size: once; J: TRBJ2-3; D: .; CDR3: CASSYSARPITDTQYF; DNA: TGTGCCAGCAGTTACTCGGCCAGGCCTATCACAGATACGCAGTATTTT
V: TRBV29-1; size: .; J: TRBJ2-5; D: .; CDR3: CSGLGASETQYF; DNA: TGCAGCGGCCTCGGGGCTTCGGAGACCCAGTACTTC
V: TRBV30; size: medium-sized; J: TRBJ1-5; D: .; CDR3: CAWSLGGTNQPQHF; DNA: TGTGCCTGGAGTCTAGGGGGAACCAATCAGCCCCAGCATTTT
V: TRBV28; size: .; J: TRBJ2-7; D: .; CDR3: CASSPRFRALTSYEQYF; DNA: TGTGCCAGCAGTCCGCGCTTCCGAGCGCTTACTTCCTACGAGCAGTACTTC
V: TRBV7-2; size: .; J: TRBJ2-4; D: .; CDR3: CASGSRDGSKNIQYF; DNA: TGTGCCAGCGGAAGCAGGGATGGGTCCAAAAACATTCAGTACTTC
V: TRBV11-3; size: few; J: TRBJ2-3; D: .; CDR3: CASSLLPGPADTQYF; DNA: TGTGCCAGCAGCTTACTCCCAGGCCCCGCAGATACGCAGTATTTT
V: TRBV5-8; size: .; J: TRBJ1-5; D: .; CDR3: CASSPGGGNQPQHF; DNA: TGTGCCAGCAGCCCGGGCGGGGGCAATCAGCCCCAGCATTTT